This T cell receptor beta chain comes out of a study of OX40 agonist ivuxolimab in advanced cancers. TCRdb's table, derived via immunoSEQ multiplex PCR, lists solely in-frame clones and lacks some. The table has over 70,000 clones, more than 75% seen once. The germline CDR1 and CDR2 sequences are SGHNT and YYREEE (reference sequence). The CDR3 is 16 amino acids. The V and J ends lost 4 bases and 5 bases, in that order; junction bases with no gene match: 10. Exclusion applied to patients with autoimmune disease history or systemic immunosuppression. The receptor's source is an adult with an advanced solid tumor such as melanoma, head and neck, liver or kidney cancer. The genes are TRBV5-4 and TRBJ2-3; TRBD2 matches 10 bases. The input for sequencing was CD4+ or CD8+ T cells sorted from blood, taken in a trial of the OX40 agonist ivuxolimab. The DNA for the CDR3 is TGTGCCAGCAGCCCCATGGTAGCGGGGGGAATAGATACGCAGTATTTT. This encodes CASSPMVAGGIDTQYF.